This T cell receptor (beta chain) was identified during a study of blood T cell repertoires in COVID-19. The CDR3 contains 16 residues. Germline V gives CDR1 LGHDT, CDR2 YNNKEL (reference sequence). V lost 5 bases to trimming and J lost 6 bases; unmatched junction nucleotides: 9. Sequencing was performed with immunoSEQ multiplex PCR; in TCRdb, only in-frame clones are kept and a portion is missing. Here the sample spans fewer than 150,000 clones, about 84% being singletons. The clonotype comes from a man between 50 and 59 years old with acute or convalescent COVID-19. This chain links TRBV3-1 (or the pseudogene TRBV3-2) with TRBJ1-5; 11 positions match TRBD1. Input material: peripheral blood. The CDR3 DNA reads TGTGCCAGCAGCGGCCCCGGGACAGGGGGAGGTCAGCCCCAGCATTTT. This sequence encodes CASSGPGTGGGQPQHF.